The T cell receptor beta chain described here comes from a study of control samples from healthy donors and cancer patients. There are 16 residues in the CDR3. CDR1 is SEHNR, CDR2 FQNEAQ, per germline (reference sequence). V was pared by 5 bases and J by 2 bases, with 18 bases between. Repertoires were generated with immunoSEQ multiplex PCR, while TCRdb's copy carries only in-frame clones and drops some. The sample has 150,000 to 200,000 clones, roughly 89% seen once. The TCR sequence derives from a woman aged 25 to 39 in good health. Sequencing used blood. The chain joins TRBV7-9 to TRBJ1-2, with a weak D call TRBD1 (5 bases). CDR3 in amino acids: CASSTIGDGLNYGYTF. The CDR3 nucleotides are TGTGCCAGCAGCACAATAGGGGACGGCCTAAACTATGGCTACACCTTC.